The entry that follows covers one T cell receptor beta chain sequence. The specificity of this receptor is unknown. No much larger clone exists at a distance of one base, and base qualities are not known. This specimen belongs to a study of T cell changes during pregnancy in multiple sclerosis (dated by TCRdb to the late 2010s). About the study as a whole: Changes in the T cell repertoire over the course of pregnancy were examined in this study in women with multiple sclerosis.

To prepare the library, the immunoSEQ multiplex PCR assay was applied. TCRdb retrieved this table from immuneACCESS and kept in-frame rearrangements only. Not all clones are present; in checked studies, unresolved V genes account for under half, and no reason is known for the remainder. For this sample there are approximately 61,000 clones; around nine tenths appear just once. 2.5% to 4% of the sample goes to the ten largest clones. From cysteine to phenylalanine, the CDR3 is 15 amino acids long. Only CDR3 DNA is held: 45 bases, read in frame from base 1. Reading the germline V gene gives CDR1 SGHVS and CDR2 FNYEAQ. Germline trimming: 5 bases from V, 5 bases from J; junction bases outside gene matches: 5.

The source of this sequence is a female donor in good health, enrolled as a control in a pregnancy study. This chain is built from TRBV7-6 and TRBJ2-2; a stretch of 10 junction bases matches TRBD1. The source material was peripheral blood, sampled in the first trimester of pregnancy. The CDR3 region has the sequence CASSPTGGWTGELFF. The DNA sequence reads TGTGCCAGCAGCCCGACAGGGGGCTGGACCGGGGAGCTGTTTTTT.